The 8 T cell receptor beta chains below come from one sample, sequenced in a study of PD-1 blockade in classical Hodgkin lymphoma. Clones were read by immunoSEQ multiplex PCR, and TCRdb kept only the in-frame ones, dropping some. The sample includes around 96,000 clones, over 80% of them seen just once. Autologous stem cell transplantation was followed by relapse in every patient, and brentuximab vedotin exposure varied. Specimen: peripheral blood mononuclear cells (PBMCs), collected at baseline. The receptors were sampled from a human donor with classical Hodgkin lymphoma.

The sample holds one count of this clone. This sequence joins TRBV5-5 and TRBJ1-5; no clear D. The CDR3 is 16 residues long. Germline CDR1 SGHKS, CDR2 YYEKEE (reference sequence). V lost 0 bases and J 0 bases, leaving 10 bases between the germline ends. CDR3 DNA: TGTGCCAGCAGCTTGGGGACGGGCTATAGCAATCAGCCCCAGCATTTT. Amino acids: CASSLGTGYSNQPQHF.

The chain employs TRBV14 and TRBJ2-1; perhaps D is TRBD1 or TRBD2 (5 bases each). This CDR3 has 17 amino acids. V was pared by 1 base and J by 0 bases, with 13 bases between. Germline V gene sequence: CDR1 SGHDN, CDR2 FVKESK. CDR3 region: CASSQGGWGSSYNEQFF. CDR3 bases: TGTGCCAGCAGCCAAGGAGGTTGGGGGAGCTCCTACAATGAGCAGTTCTTC.

This chain uses TRBV18 with TRBJ1-5, with 8 bases matching TRBD1. J gave up 5 bases and V 3 bases, and 9 bases lay outside the gene matches. CDR1 KGHSH and CDR2 LQKENI come from the germline V gene. This CDR3 region has 16 residues. CDR3 protein: CASSPETGARYQPQHF. In nucleotides, the CDR3 is TGTGCCAGCTCACCCGAGACAGGGGCGAGATATCAGCCCCAGCATTTT.

The V and J genes are TRBV6-5 and TRBJ2-1; D may match TRBD1 or TRBD2 (5 bases each). V shed 6 bases and J shed 6 bases, with 9 bases lying between them. CDR3 length equals 12 residues. Germline assignment: CDR1 MNHEY and CDR2 SVGAGI. CDR3 protein: CASRDGANEQFF. The CDR3 region has the DNA TGTGCCAGCAGGGACGGGGCCAATGAGCAGTTCTTC.

The gene calls are TRBV5-4 and TRBJ2-7; D uncertain. This CDR3 is 15 amino acids long. V was cut by 4 bases and J by 1 base, with 15 bases left in between. CDR1 and CDR2 from the germline V gene are SGHNT and YYREEE (reference sequence). The DNA for the CDR3 is TGTGCCAGCAGCCCCTCAACGGGTACGTCCTACGAGCAGTACTTC. Protein: CASSPSTGTSYEQYF.

This chain joins TRBV5-1 and TRBJ2-7; 7 positions match TRBD2. CDR3 size: 17 residues. The trim removed 0 bases at V and 0 bases at J, leaving 9 bases unmatched. CDR1 is SGHRS and CDR2 is YFSETQ in the germline V gene. The CDR3 spells CASSLAAISGFSYEQYF. In DNA, the CDR3 is TGCGCCAGCAGCTTGGCCGCGATTAGCGGGTTCTCCTACGAGCAGTACTTC.

The J gene is TRBJ1-5, the V gene TRBV6-1; D unclear. Germline V CDR1 and CDR2: MNHNS, SASEGT. This CDR3 region has 15 residues. V gave up 2 bases and J gave up 6 bases, with 14 bases separating them. CDR3 loop: CASSELNTGSQPQHF. CDR3 nucleotides: TGTGCCAGCAGTGAACTAAATACGGGGAGTCAGCCCCAGCATTTT.

The V call is TRBV19, the J call TRBJ2-6, with 9 bases lining up with TRBD1. With V trimmed by 4 bases and J by 4 bases, 11 bases remained unmatched. The CDR3 has 18 amino acids. CDR1 LNHDA and CDR2 SQIVND come from the germline V gene (reference sequence). This chain's CDR3 is CASSTQTGGASGANVLTF. Written as DNA, the CDR3 is TGTGCCAGTAGTACTCAAACAGGGGGCGCATCCGGGGCCAACGTCCTGACTTTC.